The next 21 T cell receptor beta chains were all read from a single sample in a study of cytomegalovirus exposure and HLA in healthy donors (dated by TCRdb to between 2016 and 2019). Libraries were constructed by the immunoSEQ multiplex PCR assay. For the multiplex PCR, a mixture combining 60 forward primers for TCR Vbeta segments and 13 reverse primers for TCR Jbeta segments was used. As stored in TCRdb, this immuneACCESS dataset retains in-frame rearrangements with V and J assigned. A fraction of the clones does not appear; measured against another copy, unresolved V genes explain less than half of the discrepancy, and the remainder lacks a known reason. In this sample the table shows tens of thousands of clones, 60% to 80% of which occur a single time. 3.5% to 4.5% of the sample is taken by the ten largest. Sequenced input: PBMCs. Source of these receptors: a man under 40 in good health and CMV-seronegative.

This chain connects TRBV20-1 to TRBJ1-1, with 8 bases fitting TRBD1. CDR1 and CDR2 (germline): DFQATT, SNEGSKA (reference sequence). The CDR3 is made up of 11 amino acids. The V segment lost 6 bases and the J segment 5 bases; nucleotides outside the gene matches: 2. CDR3 sequence (DNA): TGCAGTGCAACAGGGGGTACTGAAGCTTTCTTT. Its protein product is CSATGGTEAFF.

This rearrangement joins TRBV6-4 to TRBJ2-3; D is unclear. V was trimmed by 2 bases and J by 6 bases, leaving 9 bases between them. Germline V gene lookup returns CDR1 MRHNA and CDR2 SNTAGT. The CDR3 consists of 13 residues. This CDR3 is CASSDLPRDTQYF. The CDR3 DNA follows: TGTGCCAGCAGTGACCTTCCCCGTGATACGCAGTATTTT.

V and J are TRBV27 and TRBJ1-5; D is possibly TRBD1 (6 bases). Between the trimmed V and J ends, which lost 5 bases and 5 bases, there was a span of 13 bases. Germline V gene sequence: CDR1 MNHEY, CDR2 SMNVEV (reference sequence). The CDR3 spans 14 residues. The CDR3: CASSGAGGYQPQHF. CDR3 DNA: TGTGCCAGCAGTGGAGCGGGGGGCTATCAGCCCCAGCATTTT.

This chain joins TRBV25-1 and TRBJ2-1; 13 bases line up with TRBD2. Germline CDR1 and CDR2: MGHDK and SYGVNS. This CDR3 contains 16 residues. The J segment lost 7 bases and the V segment lost 3 bases, leaving 6 bases of the junction unmatched. CDR3 sequence (DNA): TGTGCCAGCAGTGACGGGACTAGCGGGATGGGGAATGAGCAGTTCTTC. Protein sequence: CASSDGTSGMGNEQFF.

This clone appeared a few times. The rearrangement uses TRBV30 and TRBJ2-3; 13 bases fit TRBD2. The V gene's germline CDR1 is GTSNPN and CDR2 SVGIG (reference sequence). V trimming: 5 bases; J trimming: 0 bases; junction bases outside the gene matches: 2. This CDR3 is built from 15 residues. CDR3 in DNA: TGTGCCTGGGCGGGACTAGCGGGGAGCACAGATACGCAGTATTTT. Translating it yields CAWAGLAGSTDTQYF.

The chain uses TRBV28 and TRBJ2-7, with D hard to call. The CDR3 sequence is 14 residues long. Germline CDR1 reads MDHEN; CDR2 reads SYDVKM. V lost 5 bases and J lost 3, with 14 bases in between. The CDR3 is CASSRTGFYYEQYF. As DNA, the CDR3 is TGTGCCAGCAGTAGAACCGGGTTCTACTACGAGCAGTACTTC.

The rearrangement uses TRBV6-6 and TRBJ2-2; 7 bases align to TRBD1. Germline CDR1 and CDR2: MNHNY and SVGAGI (reference sequence). The CDR3 extends over 16 amino acids. Trimming cost V 4 bases and J 0 bases; bases outside gene matches: 5. In DNA, the CDR3 is TGTGCCAGCAGTTTCTCCGGGACAGCGAACACCGGGGAGCTGTTTTTT. Translated, it gives CASSFSGTANTGELFF.

V is TRBV28 and J is TRBJ1-1; 7 bases agree with TRBD1. CDR3 length equals 14 residues. The trim removed 5 bases at V and 8 bases at J, leaving 11 bases unmatched. CDR1 and CDR2 (germline): MDHEN, SYDVKM. As DNA, the CDR3 is TGTGCCAGCAGTGAGCAGGGGGGACGGCGAGAAGCTTTCTTT. This gives the protein CASSEQGGRREAFF. Filled out from reference TRBV28 and TRBJ1-1, the complete variable domain reads DVKVTQSSRYLVKRTGEKVFLECVQDMDHENMFWYRQDPGLGLRLIYFSYDVKMKEKGDIPEGYSVSREKKERFSLILESASTNQTSMYLCASSEQGGRREAFFGQGTRLTVV.

The CDR3 region is CASSGPGQGQETQYF. CDR3 in DNA: TGTGCCAGCAGTGGACCGGGACAGGGGCAAGAGACCCAGTACTTC. V usage is TRBV28 and J usage is TRBJ2-5; TRBD1 matches 10 bases. Germline trimming cut 5 bases from V and 2 bases from J; bases unmatched to any gene: 5. The CDR3 runs to 15 residues. Germline V gene sequence: CDR1 MDHEN, CDR2 SYDVKM.

This chain uses TRBV25-1 with TRBJ2-7; 8 nucleotides line up with TRBD2. The CDR3 totals 16 residues. After removal of 1 base from V and 6 bases from J, the junction contained 11 bases not matched to a gene. From germline, CDR1 is MGHDK and CDR2 SYGVNS. For the CDR3, the DNA is TGTGCCAGCAGTGAATTTGAGGGTAGCGGGATCCGCGAGCAGTACTTC. It codes for CASSEFEGSGIREQYF.

The J gene is TRBJ2-7, the V gene TRBV10-3; D perhaps matches TRBD1 (6 bases). The CDR3 totals 13 residues. Between the trimmed V and J ends, which lost 3 bases and 1 base, there was a span of 7 bases. Germline V CDR1 and CDR2: ENHRY, SYGVKD. CDR3 bases: TGTGCCATCAGTGATGGACAGTCCTACGAGCAGTACTTC. This encodes CAISDGQSYEQYF.

V usage is TRBV6-5 and J usage is TRBJ1-1, with D perhaps matching TRBD1 (6 bases). This CDR3 has 14 residues. Deletions cut 4 bases from V and 3 bases from J, with 12 bases between. CDR1 is MNHEY and CDR2 is SVGAGI in the germline V gene. The CDR3 protein is CASSSTTGHTEAFF. The CDR3 region has the DNA TGTGCCAGCAGTTCTACAACAGGGCACACTGAAGCTTTCTTT.

This chain joins TRBV29-1 and TRBJ2-3, with 10 bases that match TRBD1. The CDR3 contains 16 residues. V was clipped by 6 bases and J by 0 bases; unmatched bases: 9. Per germline, CDR1 SQVTM and CDR2 ANQGSEA. The chain's CDR3 is CSVGQGVSISTDTQYF. Here the CDR3 DNA reads TGCAGCGTAGGACAGGGGGTTTCAATTAGCACAGATACGCAGTATTTT.

Written as DNA, the CDR3 is TGTGCCAGCAGCATCCTGACTAGCGGGAGGGCGGAGGCAGATACGCAGTATTTT. This gives the protein CASSILTSGRAEADTQYF. The chain links TRBV13 to TRBJ2-3, with TRBD2 identical over 14 bases. CDR1 and CDR2 (germline): PRHDT, FYEKMQ (reference sequence). The CDR3 is 18 residues long. J lost 4 bases, V lost 5 bases, and 11 bases had no gene match.

The chain is built from TRBV9 and TRBJ2-7, with D unclear. Germline CDR1 reads SGDLS; CDR2 reads YYNGEE. CDR3 size: 13 residues. V lost 0 bases to trimming and J lost 0 bases, with 4 bases between them. CDR3 region: CASSVGSSYEQYF. Written as DNA, the CDR3 is TGTGCCAGCAGCGTAGGGAGCTCCTACGAGCAGTACTTC.

The V and J genes are TRBV4-2 and TRBJ1-4; a weak D match, TRBD1 (6 bases). V was shortened by 1 base and J by 5 bases, with 8 bases between the two germline ends. Germline V gives CDR1 LGHNA, CDR2 YNFKEQ. The CDR3 has 14 residues. As DNA, the CDR3 is TGTGCCAGCAGCCAAGGGCAGGGGAATGAAAAACTGTTTTTT. Protein sequence: CASSQGQGNEKLFF.

The chain employs TRBV19 and TRBJ2-2, with TRBD1 identical over 7 bases. Trimming cost V 4 bases and J 5 bases; bases outside gene matches: 10. This CDR3 comprises 16 residues. Germline V lookup: CDR1 LNHDA, CDR2 SQIVND (reference sequence). The CDR3: CASSSRGGRGTGELFF. The DNA of the CDR3 is TGTGCCAGTAGTAGTCGAGGGGGCCGAGGGACCGGGGAGCTGTTTTTT.

This clone was seen once. The chain joins TRBV14 to TRBJ2-5; unclear D gene. Per germline, CDR1 SGHDN and CDR2 FVKESK. The CDR3 consists of 13 residues. V was clipped by 4 bases and J by 5 bases, with 11 bases between them. The CDR3 sequence: CASSRRGRETQYF. DNA for the CDR3: TGTGCCAGCAGCCGTCGCGGTCGCGAGACCCAGTACTTC.

The chain recombines TRBV25-1 with TRBJ1-1; D not certain. Germline V lookup: CDR1 MGHDK, CDR2 SYGVNS. The length of the CDR3 is 16 residues. V lost 1 base and J lost 1, with 13 bases in between. The CDR3: CASSESPTRKNTEAFF. The CDR3, as DNA: TGTGCCAGCAGTGAATCCCCGACACGGAAGAACACTGAAGCTTTCTTT.

This rearrangement joins TRBV7-6 to TRBJ2-7; 8 bases fit TRBD1. Germline CDR1 is SGHVS and CDR2 is FNYEAQ. The length of the CDR3 is 14 residues. V shed 5 bases, J shed 1 base, and the junction held 4 bases outside the gene matches. The CDR3 nucleotides are TGTGCCAGCAGCCTGAGACAGGGGTCCTACGAGCAGTACTTC. This gives the protein CASSLRQGSYEQYF.

The V gene is TRBV18, the J gene TRBJ1-2; TRBD1 aligns across 8 bases. The junction had 4 bases not matched to a gene; V was cut back by 3 bases and J by 7 bases. The germline gives CDR1 KGHSH, CDR2 LQKENI. CDR3 length: 13 residues. The CDR3 reads CASSPDRARGYTF. CDR3 DNA sequence: TGTGCCAGCTCACCGGACAGGGCTCGTGGCTACACCTTC.